This T cell receptor beta chain emerged from a study of precursors of human CD4 cytotoxic T cells (dated by TCRdb to the late 2010s). For the wider study: In total, 15 or so donors contributed CD4+ memory subsets to the bulk TCR-seq analysis. TCR-seq analysis of approximately 15 donors yielded TCRalpha and TCRbeta chain sequences (table S7).

This clonotype has only a few counts. Its target antigen remains unknown. Base qualities are not provided; no much larger clone lies one nucleotide away. V and J lose 2 bases and 0 bases, and a span of 5 bases separates them. The CDR3 has 13 amino acids, counting the end cysteine and phenylalanine. Of all the DNA, just the CDR3 is kept, 39 bases in frame from base 1. CDR1 is given as SGHAT and CDR2 as FQNNGV, both from the germline V gene. Reads for this sample came from an Illumina MiSeq. In the authors' own workflow: The Shannon-Wiener index, computed in VDJtools, was used to measure repertoire diversity. A TCRbeta clonotype counted as expanded if its clonotype frequency was 3 or higher. Clones were called with MiXCR by TCRdb after fastp trimmed the public reads at Q25, and only in-frame beta chains were retained. Each CDR3 protein appears once, grouped with its most common genes and DNA. The authors' filters were not applied to this entry. In all, the sample holds about 110 distinct CDR3 sequences, and about 55% of those were seen once. Of the sample, 80% is held by the ten largest clones.

Broader findings and caveats from the paper: The limitation that the direction of differentiation between precursor and effector cells cannot be definitively established by a human observational design was noted by the authors. IL-7Rhigh and IL-7R- TEMRA subsets showed more restricted TCR repertoires, with lower diversity and more expanded clonotypes, than TCM and TEM subsets. Expanded effector clonotypes accounted for a larger share of IL-7Rhigh TEMRA clonotypes than of TEM or TCM clonotypes. Only 13 of the 14 donors were included in some bulk TCR-seq comparisons, suggesting that not every subset was available for every donor.

Bulk UMI-based TCR sequencing was performed on four sorted CD4+ memory subsets (TCM, TEM, IL-7Rhigh TEMRA, IL-7R- TEMRA) to test a precursor-effector relationship among CD4 cytotoxic T cells. Cells were obtained from peripheral blood mononuclear cells isolated from human blood. The receptor chain draws on TRBV11-2 and TRBJ2-7; the D gene is not confidently resolved. This TCR derives from a human donor in good health. The sample was memory CD4+ T cells from blood (PBMCs). This receptor has the CDR3 CASSLTDSYEQYF. The DNA sequence is TGTGCCAGCAGCTTAACAGACTCCTACGAGCAGTACTTC.